This T cell receptor (beta chain) comes out of a study of early T cells in non-severe SARS-CoV-2 infection. Study background: Chains were not paired, and sequencing was done on bulk RNA from unsorted whole blood. Study-wide results and limits: Matching against VDJdb likely underestimated virus-specific expansions, favoring anti-spike CD8.

This CDR3 spans 14 amino acids. Germline V lookup: CDR1 KGHSH, CDR2 LQKENI. The V segment lost 2 bases and the J segment 4 bases; nucleotides outside the gene matches: 4. Notes on this clonotype: Its specificity is unknown.

Researchers tagged individual cDNA molecules with unique molecular identifiers. TCRdb passed the 5' RACE reads through MiXCR, listing each CDR3 protein once. The sample carries about 61,000 distinct CDR3 sequences, 9.5% to 14% recorded once. Material for sequencing was whole blood. The receptor comes from an adult who was a healthcare worker with PCR-confirmed SARS-CoV-2 infection or an uninfected control (not recorded which). The chain joins TRBV18 to TRBJ2-7, with TRBD1 matching 8 bases. The DNA for the CDR3 is TGTGCCAGCTCACCAATGGACAGGGAATACGAGCAGTACTTC. Amino acid sequence: CASSPMDREYEQYF.